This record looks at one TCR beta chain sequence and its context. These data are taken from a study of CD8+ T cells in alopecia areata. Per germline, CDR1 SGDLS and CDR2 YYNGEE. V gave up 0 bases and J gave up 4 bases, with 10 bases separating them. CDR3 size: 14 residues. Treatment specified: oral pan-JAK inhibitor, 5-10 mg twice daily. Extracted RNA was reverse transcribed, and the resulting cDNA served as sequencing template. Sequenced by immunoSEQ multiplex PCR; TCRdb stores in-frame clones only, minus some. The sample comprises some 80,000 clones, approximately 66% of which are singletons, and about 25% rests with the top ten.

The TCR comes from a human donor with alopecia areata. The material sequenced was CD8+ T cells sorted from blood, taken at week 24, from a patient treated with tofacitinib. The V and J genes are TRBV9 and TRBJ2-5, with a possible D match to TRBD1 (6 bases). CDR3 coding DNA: TGTGCCAGCAGCGTAGAGGGGGTCTCAGAGACCCAGTACTTC. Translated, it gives CASSVEGVSETQYF.